This TCR beta chain is from a study of blood T cell repertoires in COVID-19. Measured with immunoSEQ multiplex PCR; TCRdb has only the in-frame clones, and not every one. The sample shows approximately 170,000 clones, 90% to 95% of them seen only once. Germline lookup yields CDR1 LNHDA and CDR2 SQIVND (reference sequence). The CDR3 runs to 14 residues. V lost 5 bases and J lost 2, with 11 bases in between. Seattle cases were enrolled at active infection and followed longitudinally. Sequencing was carried out using peripheral blood. V usage is TRBV19 and J usage is TRBJ2-3, with D uncertain. The TCR sequence derives from a woman aged 55-69 years with COVID-19, enrolled during active disease. CDR3 in DNA: TGTGCCAGTAGTGTTACAGAGACCACAGATACGCAGTATTTT. Translation gives CASSVTETTDTQYF.